The text below deals with one T cell receptor beta chain. This specimen comes from a study of blood T cell repertoires in COVID-19. Study background: The origin of the acute and convalescent COVID-19 samples was the United States, Italy and Spain. The analysed material was cDNA or gDNA that came from T cells, B-cell-depleted T cells, or PBMCs.

CDR3 length: 16 residues. The V gene end was trimmed by 3 bases and the J gene end by 3 bases; junction bases not matched to a gene: 9. CDR1 is MNHNS and CDR2 is SASEGT in the germline V gene. Authors' processing steps: Amplifying reference gene primers gave estimates of nucleated cell counts. Assay used: immunoSEQ multiplex PCR; TCRdb lists only in-frame clones, some missing. That table furnishes V, J and clone size, whereas the DNA furnished D and trimming. The profile shows fewer than 110,000 clones, roughly 84% of them singletons. The chain combines TRBV6-1 with TRBJ1-1; 8 bases agree with TRBD1. This sequence was found in a human donor in a cohort sampled during active or convalescent COVID-19. Sequencing was done on a sample of peripheral blood. This CDR3 is CASSDRRTGWDTEAFF. CDR3 sequence (DNA): TGTGCCAGCAGTGACCGCCGGACAGGGTGGGACACTGAAGCTTTCTTT.